The next 11 T cell receptor beta chains were all read from a single sample in a study of T cell responses to AZD1222 COVID-19 vaccine (dated by TCRdb to the early 2020s). The method behind the library was the immunoSEQ multiplex PCR assay. Held by TCRdb, this immuneACCESS table contains in-frame sequences only and omits some clones. Under half of the omission traces to an unresolved V gene where checked; the cause of the rest is unknown. Within this sample are tens of thousands of clones, with nearly 90% of them counted one time only. The ten largest make up about 1.6% of the sample. The intended sense of this specimen's time point label: baseline before first vaccination. The starting material was peripheral blood, obtained on day 0 of AZD1222 vaccination. The receptors stem from an adult in good health.

The J gene is TRBJ1-4, the V gene TRBV6-5, with 11 bases identical to TRBD1. V lost 1 base, J lost 8 bases, and 6 bases stayed unmatched. Germline V gene data show CDR1 as MNHEY and CDR2 as SVGAGI. The CDR3 totals 16 residues. In nucleotides, the CDR3 is TGTGCCAGCAGTTACTATGGACAGGGGGCTTCGGAAAAACTGTTTTTT. Amino acids: CASSYYGQGASEKLFF.

The chain recombines TRBV5-5 with TRBJ2-7, with D unclear. V lost 2 bases and J lost 1, with 13 bases in between. CDR1 is SGHKS and CDR2 is YYEKEE in the germline V gene (reference sequence). The CDR3 loop spans 15 amino acids. The CDR3 bases are TGTGCCAGCAGCTTACGTGGGGTAGGTTCCTACGAGCAGTACTTC. This sequence encodes CASSLRGVGSYEQYF.

The chain has TRBV27 and TRBJ1-3; D gene uncertain. The CDR3 is made up of 15 amino acids. Germline CDR1 reads MNHEY; CDR2 reads SMNVEV (reference sequence). V was trimmed by 4 bases and J by 4 bases, leaving 14 bases between them. The CDR3 protein is CASSSLARRGNTIYF. DNA of the CDR3: TGTGCCAGCAGTTCGTTGGCTCGACGGGGAAACACCATATATTTT.

CDR3 DNA: TGTGCCAGCAGCCTGGACATGGCTGAGCAGTTCTTC. It is translated as CASSLDMAEQFF. This chain uses TRBV12-3 or TRBV12-4 with TRBJ2-1; D might be TRBD1 (5 bases). Trimming left V 6 bases short and J 9 bases short, with 12 bases between. This CDR3 is 12 amino acids long.

The V and J genes are TRBV7-2 and TRBJ2-1, with TRBD2 matching over 9 bases. V lost 3 bases to trimming and J lost 4 bases; unmatched junction nucleotides: 4. CDR1 and CDR2 from the germline V gene are SGHTA and FQGNSA. CDR3 length: 15 residues. The CDR3 DNA sequence: TGTGCCAGCAGCTTCGGCGGGAGGGCTTACAATGAGCAGTTCTTC. Translated, it gives CASSFGGRAYNEQFF.

The chain combines TRBV5-1 with TRBJ2-2; D is undetermined. CDR1 is SGHRS, CDR2 YFSETQ, per germline. V lost 0 bases, J lost 5 bases, and 11 bases lay in between. There are 15 residues in the CDR3. CDR3 in amino acids: CASSLVAGTTGELFF. CDR3 bases: TGCGCCAGCAGCTTGGTTGCAGGCACGACCGGGGAGCTGTTTTTT.

The chain uses TRBV10-3 and TRBJ1-1, with 9 nucleotides matching TRBD1. CDR3 length: 15 residues. From germline, CDR1 is ENHRY and CDR2 SYGVKD. J gave up 4 bases and V 6 bases, and 9 bases lay outside the gene matches. The CDR3 DNA reads TGTGCCATCAGCGCTACGGAGACAGGGGGCACTGAAGCTTTCTTT. Its protein product is CAISATETGGTEAFF.

The chain combines TRBV6-1 with TRBJ2-3; unclear D gene. Looked up from germline, CDR1 is MNHNS and CDR2 is SASEGT. V lost 3 bases, J lost 0 bases, and 7 bases lay in between. The CDR3 contains 14 residues. The CDR3 loop reads CASSERSSTDTQYF. The CDR3 DNA follows: TGTGCCAGCAGTGAGCGTTCTAGCACAGATACGCAGTATTTT.

This sequence joins TRBV19 and TRBJ2-3; D uncertain. The CDR3 totals 14 residues. V lost 1 base and J 4 bases, leaving 9 bases between the germline ends. Per germline, CDR1 LNHDA and CDR2 SQIVND (reference sequence). CDR3 residues: CASSIGLGSDTQYF. Written as DNA, the CDR3 is TGTGCCAGTAGTATAGGTCTGGGGTCAGATACGCAGTATTTT.

The V and J genes are TRBV10-3 and TRBJ2-7, with TRBD2 identical over 13 bases. The germline V gene has CDR1 ENHRY and CDR2 SYGVKD. Germline trimming cut 9 bases from V and 2 bases from J; bases unmatched to any gene: 10. The CDR3 spans 16 residues. CDR3 residues: CAMGTSGKGDPYEQYF. CDR3 nucleotides: TGTGCCATGGGGACTAGCGGGAAAGGGGACCCCTACGAGCAGTACTTC.

The rearrangement joins TRBV7-3 to TRBJ2-7; 9 bases align to TRBD1. Germline CDR1 SGHTA, CDR2 FQGTGA. The CDR3 contains 15 residues. J lost 6 bases, V lost 3 bases, and 9 bases had no gene match. The chain's CDR3 is CASSFSGTGHGEQYF. CDR3 in DNA: TGTGCCAGCAGCTTCTCCGGGACAGGGCACGGCGAGCAGTACTTC.